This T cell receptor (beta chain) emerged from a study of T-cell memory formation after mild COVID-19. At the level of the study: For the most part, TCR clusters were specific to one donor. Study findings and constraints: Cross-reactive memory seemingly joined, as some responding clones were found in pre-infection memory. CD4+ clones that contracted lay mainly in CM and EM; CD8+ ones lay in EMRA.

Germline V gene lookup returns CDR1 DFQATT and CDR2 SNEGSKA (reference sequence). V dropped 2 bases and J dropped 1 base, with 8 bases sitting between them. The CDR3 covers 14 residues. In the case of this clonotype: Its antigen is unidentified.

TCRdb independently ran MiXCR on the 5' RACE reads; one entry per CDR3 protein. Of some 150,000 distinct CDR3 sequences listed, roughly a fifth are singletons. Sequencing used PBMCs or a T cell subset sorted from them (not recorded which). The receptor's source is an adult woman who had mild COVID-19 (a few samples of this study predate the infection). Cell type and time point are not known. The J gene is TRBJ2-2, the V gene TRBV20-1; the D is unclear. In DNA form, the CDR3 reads TGCAGTGCTAGAAGATCCTGGAACACCGGGGAGCTGTTTTTT. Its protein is CSARRSWNTGELFF.